This TCR beta chain was sequenced during a study of CD8+CD57+ T cells in acquired aplastic anemia. Study-wide background: About 10 million reads, on average, were obtained for CD4+ cells from healthy donors.

TCR beta VDJ and CDR3 profiles were obtained from a genomic DNA template. From the reads, TCRdb called clonotypes with MiXCR, one entry per CDR3 protein. The table shows more than 100,000 distinct CDR3 sequences, with 48% occurring only once. Source material: sorted CD4+, CD8+, or CD8+CD57+ T cells (not recorded which) from PBMCs. The origin of this receptor is a human donor in good health, serving as a control.

This CDR3 reads CASSLEVTEPKLFF. The CDR3 DNA sequence: TGTGCCAGCAGCTTAGAGGTGACAGAGCCAAAACTGTTTTTT. The chain uses TRBV7-2 and TRBJ1-4, with D perhaps TRBD1 (5 bases). The germline V and J ends were trimmed by 1 base and 10 bases, with 13 bases remaining between them. Germline V gene lookup returns CDR1 SGHTA and CDR2 FQGNSA. The CDR3 is 14 amino acids.